A single TCR beta chain is shown here with its context. Per the germline V gene, CDR1 is LGHNA and CDR2 is YNFKEQ. The CDR3 is 15 amino acids. After removal of 4 bases from V and 2 bases from J, the junction contained 7 bases not matched to a gene. Method: immunoSEQ multiplex PCR; TCRdb's copy keeps in-frame clones and lacks some. The sample has under 500,000 clones; around 90% are singletons. This sample is drawn from a study of blood T cell repertoires in COVID-19. The wider study: Donors in the United States, Italy and Spain gave samples during acute or convalescent COVID-19.

Sequencing used PBMCs or T cells enriched from blood (not recorded which). This clonotype was sampled from a young woman with acute COVID-19. The chain recombines TRBV4-2 with TRBJ2-7; 8 nucleotides match TRBD1. The CDR3 region has the DNA TGTGCCAGCAGCCCCGCCGGGACAGGAACCTACGAGCAGTACTTC. It encodes CASSPAGTGTYEQYF.